The source of this T cell receptor beta chain is a study of identifying expanded T cells in peripheral blood. Whole-study results and caveats: Variance in clone template counts between approximately two-week samples significantly increased with total template count across all healthy donors. About 1.3 clones differed between technical replicates, versus roughly 16 and 20 over time.

On this clone itself: Its antigen is not identified.

Using immunoSEQ multiplex PCR, the repertoire was profiled, and TCRdb retains in-frame clones only, with some absent. The sample has under 95,000 clones, approximately 91% seen once. The CDR3 sequence is 14 residues long. Per germline, CDR1 SGHNT and CDR2 YENEEA. V was cut by 5 bases and J by 4 bases, with 13 bases left in between. This sequence originates from a person aged 18 to 69 in good health. The V call is TRBV11-3, the J call TRBJ2-3; the D is unclear. The specimen was blood. The CDR3 here is CASSPGSISDTQYF. In nucleotides, the CDR3 is TGTGCCAGCAGCCCTGGATCAATCTCAGATACGCAGTATTTT. The complete variable domain, with remaining parts taken from reference TRBV11-3 and TRBJ2-3, reads EAGVVQSPRYKIIEKKQPVAFWCNPISGHNTLYWYLQNLGQGPELLIRYENEEAVDDSQLPKDRFSAERLKGVDSTLKIQPAELGDSAVYLCASSPGSISDTQYFGPGTRLTVL.